This TCR beta chain originates from a study of T cells of healthy individuals. This clonotype came up a few times. TCRdb reanalysed the 5' RACE reads using MiXCR and keeps one entry per CDR3 protein. The sample includes about 53,000 distinct CDR3 sequences, 14% to 15% of them seen just once. Germline V gene data show CDR1 as SGHDN and CDR2 as FVKESK. V lost 2 bases and J 5 bases, leaving 10 bases between the germline ends. The CDR3 runs to 14 residues. This receptor was taken from a human donor in good health. The chain is built from TRBV14 and TRBJ2-1, with D uncertain. CDR3 DNA sequence: TGTGCCAGCAGCCAACTTTCGCCGGACAATGAGCAGTTCTTC. Translation: CASSQLSPDNEQFF.